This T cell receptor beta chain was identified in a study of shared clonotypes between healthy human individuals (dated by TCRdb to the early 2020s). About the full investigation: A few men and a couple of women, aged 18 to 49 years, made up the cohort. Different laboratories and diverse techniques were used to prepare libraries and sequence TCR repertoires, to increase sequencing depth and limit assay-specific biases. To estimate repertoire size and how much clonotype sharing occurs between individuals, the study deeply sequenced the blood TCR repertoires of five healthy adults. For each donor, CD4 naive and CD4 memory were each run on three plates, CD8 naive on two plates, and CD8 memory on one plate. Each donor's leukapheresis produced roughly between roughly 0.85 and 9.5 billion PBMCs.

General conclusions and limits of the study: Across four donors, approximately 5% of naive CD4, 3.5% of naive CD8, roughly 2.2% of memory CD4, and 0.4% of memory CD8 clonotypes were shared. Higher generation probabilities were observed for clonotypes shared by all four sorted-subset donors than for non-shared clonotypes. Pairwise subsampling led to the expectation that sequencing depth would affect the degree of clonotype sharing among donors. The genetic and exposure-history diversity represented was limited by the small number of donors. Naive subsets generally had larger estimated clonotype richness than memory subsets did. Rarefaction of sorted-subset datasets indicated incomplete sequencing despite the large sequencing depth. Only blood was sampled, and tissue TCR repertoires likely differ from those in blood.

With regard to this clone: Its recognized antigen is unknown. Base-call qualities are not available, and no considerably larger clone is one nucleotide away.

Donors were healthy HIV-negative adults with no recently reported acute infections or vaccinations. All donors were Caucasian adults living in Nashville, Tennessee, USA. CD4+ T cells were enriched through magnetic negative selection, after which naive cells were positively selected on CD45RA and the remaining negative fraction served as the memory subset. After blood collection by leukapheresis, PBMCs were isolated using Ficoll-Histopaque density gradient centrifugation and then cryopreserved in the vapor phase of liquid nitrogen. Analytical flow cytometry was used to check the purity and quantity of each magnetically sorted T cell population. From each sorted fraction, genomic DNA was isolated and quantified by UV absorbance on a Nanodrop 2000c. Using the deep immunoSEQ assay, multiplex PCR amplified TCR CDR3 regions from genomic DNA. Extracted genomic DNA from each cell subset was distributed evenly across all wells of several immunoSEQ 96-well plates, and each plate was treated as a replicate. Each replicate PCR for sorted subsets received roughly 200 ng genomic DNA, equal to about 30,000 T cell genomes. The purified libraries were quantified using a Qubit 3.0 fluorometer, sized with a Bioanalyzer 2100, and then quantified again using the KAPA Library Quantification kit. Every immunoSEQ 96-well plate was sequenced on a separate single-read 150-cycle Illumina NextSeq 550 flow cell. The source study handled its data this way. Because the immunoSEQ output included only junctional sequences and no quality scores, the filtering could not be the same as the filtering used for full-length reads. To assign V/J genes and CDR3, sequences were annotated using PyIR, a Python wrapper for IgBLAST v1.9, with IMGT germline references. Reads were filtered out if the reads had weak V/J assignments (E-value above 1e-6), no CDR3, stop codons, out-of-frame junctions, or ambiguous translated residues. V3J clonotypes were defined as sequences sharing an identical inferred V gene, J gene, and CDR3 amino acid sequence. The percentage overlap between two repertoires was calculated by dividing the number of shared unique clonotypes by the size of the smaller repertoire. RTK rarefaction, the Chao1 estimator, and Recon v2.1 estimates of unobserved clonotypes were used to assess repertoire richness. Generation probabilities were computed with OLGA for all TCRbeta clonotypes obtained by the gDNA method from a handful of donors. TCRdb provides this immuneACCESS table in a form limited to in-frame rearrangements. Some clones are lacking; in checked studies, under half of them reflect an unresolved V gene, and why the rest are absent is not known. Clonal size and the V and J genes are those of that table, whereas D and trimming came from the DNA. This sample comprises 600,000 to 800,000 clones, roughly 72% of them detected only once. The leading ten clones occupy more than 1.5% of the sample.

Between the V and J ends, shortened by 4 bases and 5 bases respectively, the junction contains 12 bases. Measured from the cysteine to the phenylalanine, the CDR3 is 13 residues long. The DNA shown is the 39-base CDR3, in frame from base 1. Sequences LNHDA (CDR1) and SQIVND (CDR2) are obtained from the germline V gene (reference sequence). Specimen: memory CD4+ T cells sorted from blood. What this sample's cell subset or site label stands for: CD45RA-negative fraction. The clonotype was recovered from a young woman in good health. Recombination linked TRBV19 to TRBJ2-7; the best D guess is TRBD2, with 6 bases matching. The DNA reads TGTGCCAGTAGTACTTCGGGAGCCAACGAGCAGTACTTC. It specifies CASSTSGANEQYF.